What follows are 27 T cell receptor beta chains derived from one specimen sequenced in a study of T cells expressing NK-cell markers. With the 5' RACE reads reprocessed, TCRdb shows one record per CDR3 protein and no DNA. Across under 500,000 distinct CDR3 sequences, the top ten clones capture approximately 6.8% of the sample. Sequences were obtained from blood T cells: a sorted CD56 or NKG2C T cell subset, CD4+ or CD8+ T cells, or bulk PBMC T cells (not recorded which). Receptors were obtained from a woman between 18 and 70 years old in good health.

The rearrangement links TRBV29-1 to TRBJ1-1. The CDR3 contains 11 residues. Germline CDR1 SQVTM, CDR2 ANQGSEA. CDR3 loop: CSALGNTEAFF.

The V gene is TRBV29-1, the J gene TRBJ2-3; TCRdb picks TRBD1, but there is no DNA to check that call. The CDR3 runs 12 residues. Germline values: CDR1 SQVTM, CDR2 ANQGSEA. The CDR3: CSVVWASDTQYF.

The gene calls are TRBV6-2 or TRBV6-3 and TRBJ2-5; TCRdb names TRBD2, which stays unverified in the absence of DNA. CDR3 length equals 14 residues. From germline, CDR1 is MNHEY and CDR2 SVGEGT. The CDR3 loop reads CASSYSSGRETQYF.

The chain carries TRBV6-2 or TRBV6-3 and TRBJ2-5; TCRdb outputs TRBD1, but without DNA this stays unchecked. This CDR3 is built from 14 residues. CDR1 is MNHEY and CDR2 is SVGEGT in the germline V gene. The CDR3 spells CASSYSRGPETQYF.

The chain carries TRBV19 and TRBJ2-3. This CDR3 is built from 15 residues. In germline, CDR1 is LNHDA, CDR2 SQIVND (reference sequence). The CDR3 here is CASSVLGGRTDTQYF.

The chain carries TRBV29-1 and TRBJ1-5. Germline-derived CDR1 and CDR2 are SQVTM and ANQGSEA. There are 12 residues in the CDR3. This chain's CDR3 is CSVVWGSQPQHF.

V is TRBV20-1 and J is TRBJ2-1; TCRdb gives TRBD2 as the D gene, but with no DNA this cannot be confirmed. Germline assignment: CDR1 DFQATT and CDR2 SNEGSKA (reference sequence). The length of the CDR3 is 19 residues. CDR3 in amino acids: CSARDRDSGGESSYNEQFF.

The chain links TRBV20-1 to TRBJ2-7; the TCRdb D gene call, TRBD2, has no DNA to confirm it. This CDR3 has 18 amino acids. Germline values: CDR1 DFQATT, CDR2 SNEGSKA (reference sequence). CDR3 amino acids: CSARDFPSGLTASYEQYF.

This chain connects TRBV6-2 or TRBV6-3 to TRBJ2-3; no DNA is available, so the TRBD2 call from TCRdb remains unchecked. The CDR3 loop spans 16 amino acids. Germline V gives CDR1 MNHEY, CDR2 SVGEGT. The CDR3: CASSLPTSGRTDTQYF.

V is TRBV20-1 and J is TRBJ1-1; TCRdb designates TRBD1, a call that cannot be tested without DNA. The CDR3 spans 11 residues. Germline CDR1 reads DFQATT; CDR2 reads SNEGSKA (reference sequence). The CDR3 region is CSAPTGTEAFF.

The V call is TRBV20-1, the J call TRBJ1-4; TCRdb's D call, TRBD1, is unchecked because there is no DNA. CDR1 and CDR2 (germline): DFQATT, SNEGSKA (reference sequence). This CDR3 is 15 amino acids long. CDR3 amino acids: CSARDHRQGWEKLFF.

The chain employs TRBV20-1 and TRBJ2-3. The CDR3 loop spans 15 amino acids. Per germline, CDR1 DFQATT and CDR2 SNEGSKA (reference sequence). The CDR3 is CSARGRQSSTDTQYF.

This chain links TRBV20-1 with TRBJ1-2. The CDR3 loop spans 13 amino acids. Germline V CDR1 and CDR2: DFQATT, SNEGSKA (reference sequence). The CDR3 region is CSARSLDNYGYTF.

The chain recombines TRBV20-1 with TRBJ2-4; with no DNA, the TCRdb D assignment of TRBD1 cannot be verified. The CDR3 totals 13 residues. Per the germline V gene, CDR1 is DFQATT and CDR2 is SNEGSKA (reference sequence). CDR3 residues: CSASPGRQNIQYF.

The chain recombines TRBV7-3 with TRBJ2-5; TCRdb returns TRBD2, unconfirmable since there is no DNA. CDR1 and CDR2 from the germline V gene are SGHTA and FQGTGA. This CDR3 has 19 residues. The CDR3 is CASSRGTSGRFPLLETQYF.

The chain joins TRBV10-3 to TRBJ2-1; the TCRdb call, TRBD2, lacks DNA for checking. CDR1 and CDR2 (germline): ENHRY, SYGVKD. This CDR3 is built from 15 residues. The CDR3 here is CAISEISGVYNEQFF.

The chain links TRBV12-3 or TRBV12-4 to TRBJ1-5; TCRdb proposes TRBD1, but this gene call is untestable without DNA. CDR3 size: 14 residues. The CDR3 spells CASSLVGGEQPQHF.

This chain links TRBV20-1 with TRBJ2-1; there is no DNA to check the TCRdb D call of TRBD2. The CDR3 has 14 amino acids. CDR1 is DFQATT, CDR2 SNEGSKA, per germline (reference sequence). The CDR3 region is CSAILAGGPHEQFF.

The chain is built from TRBV20-1 and TRBJ2-1; absent DNA, TCRdb's TRBD2 call cannot be checked. Germline V lookup: CDR1 DFQATT, CDR2 SNEGSKA (reference sequence). The CDR3 sequence is 14 residues long. This CDR3 is CSAPGLATYNEQFF.

The chain couples TRBV11-2 to TRBJ2-1; there is no DNA to check the TCRdb D call of TRBD2. The CDR3 consists of 20 residues. CDR1 and CDR2 from the germline V gene are SGHAT and FQNNGV. CDR3 in amino acids: CASSHPRKEAGGPSYNEQFF. Full variable domain (rest looked up from reference TRBV11-2 and TRBJ2-1): EAGVAQSPRYKIIEKRQSVAFWCNPISGHATLYWYQQILGQGPKLLIQFQNNGVVDDSQLPKDRFSAERLKGVDSTLKIQPAKLEDSAVYLCASSHPRKEAGGPSYNEQFFGPGTRLTVL.

The chain has TRBV30 and TRBJ2-2. Germline CDR1 and CDR2: GTSNPN and SVGIG (reference sequence). The length of the CDR3 is 14 residues. CDR3 sequence: CAWMVGFDTGELFF. Full variable domain (rest looked up from reference TRBV30 and TRBJ2-2): SQTIHQWPATLVQPVGSPLSLECTVEGTSNPNLYWYRQAAGRGLQLLFYSVGIGQISSEVPQNLSASRPQDRQFILSSKKLLLSDSGFYLCAWMVGFDTGELFFGEGSRLTVL.

This chain uses TRBV7-3 with TRBJ2-3; TCRdb designates TRBD2, a call that cannot be tested without DNA. CDR1 and CDR2 (germline): SGHTA, FQGTGA. CDR3 length: 15 amino acids. CDR3 amino acids: CASSLLAGVTDTQYF.

The J gene is TRBJ2-1, the V gene TRBV7-2; TCRdb indicates TRBD1, and absent DNA this call remains unverified. CDR3 length equals 14 residues. Germline CDR1 and CDR2: SGHTA and FQGNSA. CDR3 sequence: CASRSAGTSNEQFF.

V usage is TRBV6-1 and J usage is TRBJ2-1; TCRdb gives TRBD1 as the D gene, but with no DNA this cannot be confirmed. Germline V CDR1 and CDR2: MNHNS, SASEGT. This CDR3 has 14 residues. This CDR3 reads CASSRDTIYNEQFF.

This chain connects TRBV12-3 or TRBV12-4 to TRBJ2-6; TCRdb picks TRBD2, but there is no DNA to check that call. The CDR3 covers 16 residues. Here the CDR3 reads CASSSPTYSGANVLTF.

The chain uses TRBV7-2 and TRBJ1-6; TCRdb's D call, TRBD1, is unchecked because there is no DNA. Germline V lookup: CDR1 SGHTA, CDR2 FQGNSA. The CDR3 spans 13 residues. The CDR3 loop reads CASSPGGGSNLHF.

The chain joins TRBV18 to TRBJ2-3. CDR3 size: 14 residues. CDR1 KGHSH and CDR2 LQKENI come from the germline V gene. This CDR3 is CASSPYLDTDTQYF.